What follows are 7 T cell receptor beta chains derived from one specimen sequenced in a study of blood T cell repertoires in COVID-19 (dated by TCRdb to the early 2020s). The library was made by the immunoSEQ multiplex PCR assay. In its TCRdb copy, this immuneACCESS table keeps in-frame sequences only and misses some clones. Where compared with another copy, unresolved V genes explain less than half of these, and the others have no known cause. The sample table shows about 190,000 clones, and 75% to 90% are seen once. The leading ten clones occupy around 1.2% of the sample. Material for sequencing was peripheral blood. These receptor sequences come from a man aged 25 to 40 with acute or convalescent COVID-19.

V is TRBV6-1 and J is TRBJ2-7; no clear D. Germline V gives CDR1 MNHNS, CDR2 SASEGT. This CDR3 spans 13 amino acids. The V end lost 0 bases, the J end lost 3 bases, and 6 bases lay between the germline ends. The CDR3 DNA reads TGTGCCAGCAGTGAAGCCCTAATCTACGAGCAGTACTTC. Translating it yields CASSEALIYEQYF.

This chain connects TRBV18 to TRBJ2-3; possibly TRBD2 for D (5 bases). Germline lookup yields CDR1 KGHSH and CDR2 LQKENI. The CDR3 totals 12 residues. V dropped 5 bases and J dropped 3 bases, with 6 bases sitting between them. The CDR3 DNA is TGTGCCAGCTCAGGAGGTACAGATACGCAGTATTTT. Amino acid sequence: CASSGGTDTQYF.

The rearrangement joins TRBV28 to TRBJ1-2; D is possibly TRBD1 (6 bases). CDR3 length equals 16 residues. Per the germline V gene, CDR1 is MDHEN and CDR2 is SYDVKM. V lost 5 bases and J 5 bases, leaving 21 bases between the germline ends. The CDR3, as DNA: TGTGCCAGCAGTCCCAATGCAGGGGCGGGTGGGTATGGCTACACCTTC. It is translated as CASSPNAGAGGYGYTF.

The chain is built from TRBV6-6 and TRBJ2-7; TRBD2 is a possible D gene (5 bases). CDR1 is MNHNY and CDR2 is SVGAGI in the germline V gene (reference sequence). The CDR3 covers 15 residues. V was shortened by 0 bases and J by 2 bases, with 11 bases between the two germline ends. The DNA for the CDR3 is TGTGCCAGCAGTTACTCCCGGACTGGCACCTACGAGCAGTACTTC. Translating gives CASSYSRTGTYEQYF.

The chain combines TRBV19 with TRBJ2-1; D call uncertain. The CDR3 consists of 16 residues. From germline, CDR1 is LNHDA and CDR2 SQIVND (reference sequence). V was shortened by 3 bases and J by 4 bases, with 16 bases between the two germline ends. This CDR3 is CASSIGSRAVYNEQFF. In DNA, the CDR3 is TGTGCCAGTAGTATCGGTTCAAGAGCTGTATACAATGAGCAGTTCTTC.

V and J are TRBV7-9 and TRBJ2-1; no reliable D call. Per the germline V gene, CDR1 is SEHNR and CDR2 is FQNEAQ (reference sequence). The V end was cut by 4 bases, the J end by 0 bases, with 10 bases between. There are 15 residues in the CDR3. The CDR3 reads CASSSRLSSYNEQFF. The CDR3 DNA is TGTGCCAGCAGCTCCAGGTTGAGCTCCTACAATGAGCAGTTCTTC.

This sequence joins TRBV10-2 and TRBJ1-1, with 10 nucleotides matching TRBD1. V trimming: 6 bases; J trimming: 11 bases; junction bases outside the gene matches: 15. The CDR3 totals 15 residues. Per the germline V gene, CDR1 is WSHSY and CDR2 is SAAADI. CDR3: CASRDSGQGKYGAFF. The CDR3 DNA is TGCGCCAGCAGAGATTCGGGACAGGGGAAGTACGGGGCTTTCTTT.